Shown below are 29 T cell receptor beta chains from a single sample sequenced in a study of T cells in women clearing cervical HPV infection. Sequencing used immunoSEQ multiplex PCR; TCRdb keeps in-frame clones, though not all of them. The record lists roughly 20,000 clones, of which the ten most abundant hold 5% to 5.5%. Sequenced: blood buffy coat. The origin of the receptors is a woman aged 18 to 75 with a cervical HPV16 infection that either progressed to CIN3+ or cleared (not recorded which).

Concerning this clone itself: The read comes to an end 3 residues before the CDR3 does, leaving the germline J gene to fill in the end. The rearrangement joins TRBV7-9 to TRBJ2-4; D may be TRBD1 (6 bases). CDR3 length equals 14 residues. CDR1 and CDR2 (germline): SEHNR, FQNEAQ (reference sequence). The CDR3 region is CASSLGDINYGQYF. The CDR3 bases that were read are TGTGCCAGCAGCTTAGGGGACATTAACTATGGT.

Points on this clone: The CDR3 end falls 3 residues outside the read, so it is completed with the germline J gene. This chain connects TRBV5-1 to TRBJ1-1; D is unclear. CDR3 length equals 14 residues. V lost 0 bases and J 0 bases, leaving 6 bases between the germline ends. Per germline, CDR1 SGHRS and CDR2 YFSETQ. The CDR3 sequence: CASSLVSLNTEAFF. Partial CDR3 DNA: TGCGCCAGCAGCTTGGTGAGCCTGAACACTGAA. Combining the CDR3 with reference TRBV5-1 and TRBJ1-1 gives the whole variable domain KAGVTQTPRYLIKTRGQQVTLSCSPISGHRSVSWYQQTPGQGLQFLFEYFSETQRNKGNFPGRFSGRQFSNSRSEMNVSTLELGDSALYLCASSLVSLNTEAFFGQGTRLTVV.

Of note for this clone: The read comes to an end 3 residues before the CDR3 does, leaving the germline J gene to fill in the end. V is TRBV18 and J is TRBJ2-5; the D gene is possibly TRBD2 (5 bases). Germline CDR1 reads KGHSH; CDR2 reads LQKENI. The CDR3 has 15 residues. V was pared by 2 bases and J by 5 bases, with 15 bases between. CDR3 amino acids: CASSPNRDPGETQYF. CDR3 DNA (partial): TGTGCCAGCTCACCAAACCGAGATCCGGGGGAGACC.

Regarding this clone: The read is 3 residues too short to cover the CDR3 end, so that end is filled in from the germline J gene. The chain uses TRBV19 and TRBJ1-1; no firm D call. CDR1 is LNHDA, CDR2 SQIVND, per germline (reference sequence). CDR3 length equals 13 residues. V was trimmed by 2 bases and J by 3 bases, leaving 7 bases between them. The DNA read from the CDR3 is TGTGCCAGTAGTATACAGGCGTACACTGAA. Translation: CASSIQAYTE. The full CDR3 protein is CASSIQAYTEAFF.

With respect to this clone: Its ends do not fully match the called genes, so a read error is possible. The CDR3 end lies 3 residues beyond the end of the read and is filled in from the germline J gene. V gene TRBV10-2 combines with J gene TRBJ2-2; 8 nucleotides match TRBD2. This CDR3 has 19 amino acids. The germline V gene has CDR1 WSHSY and CDR2 SAAADI. Incomplete CDR3 DNA: TGCGCCATCAGTGAGTCGACCGGCGGGGGGACCGCGAACACCGGGGAG. It encodes CAISESTGGGTANTGE. The CDR3 as a whole reads CAISESTGGGTANTGELFF.

The CDR3 protein is CAWRSSLGGYTF. Incomplete CDR3 DNA: TGTGCCTGGAGAAGTTCCCTAGGAGGC. The rearrangement uses TRBV30 and TRBJ1-2; no reliable D call. The read terminates 3 residues ahead of where the CDR3 ends, so the germline J gene completes it. The CDR3 extends over 12 amino acids. In germline, CDR1 is GTSNPN, CDR2 SVGIG (reference sequence).

Worth noting for this clone: The CDR3 end falls 3 residues outside the read, so it is completed with the germline J gene. The chain joins TRBV5-6 to TRBJ2-3, with D maybe TRBD1 (6 bases). Germline CDR1 is SGHDT and CDR2 is YYEEEE. The CDR3 length is 15 residues. V lost 0 bases and J lost 1, with 9 bases in between. This CDR3 is CASSLARGGTDTQYF. The CDR3 bases that were read are TGTGCCAGCAGCTTGGCCAGGGGCGGCACAGATACG.

Comments on this clone: Its ends do not fully match the called genes, so a read error is possible. The CDR3 goes on 3 residues after the read ends, and that part is filled in from the germline J gene. The chain has TRBV4-2 and TRBJ2-1, with 9 nucleotides matching TRBD2. In germline, CDR1 is LGHNA, CDR2 YNFKEQ. The CDR3 length is 14 residues. CDR3 protein: CASSQVAGDSEQFF. The CDR3 DNA, read in part, is TGCGCCAGCAGCCAAGTAGCGGGGGACAGTGAG.

Remarks on this clone: The observed sequence ends 3 residues before the CDR3 terminus, with the missing tail filled in from the germline J gene. V gene TRBV7-9 combines with J gene TRBJ2-5; 7 nucleotides match TRBD1. The V gene's germline CDR1 is SEHNR and CDR2 FQNEAQ (reference sequence). The CDR3 spans 15 residues. The V and J ends lost 3 bases and 0 bases, in that order; junction bases with no gene match: 4. The part of the CDR3 DNA that was read is TGTGCCAGCAGCTTTGGCAGGGGGTACCAAGAGACC. This encodes CASSFGRGYQET. The CDR3 in its entirety is CASSFGRGYQETQYF.

For this clone: The read falls 3 residues short of the CDR3 end, and the missing part is taken from the germline J gene. The chain couples TRBV20-1 to TRBJ2-1; 8 positions match TRBD2. In germline, CDR1 is DFQATT, CDR2 SNEGSKA (reference sequence). This CDR3 is 15 amino acids long. The V segment lost 6 bases and the J segment 9 bases; nucleotides outside the gene matches: 16. The covered CDR3 bases are TGCAGTGCACTCCTCTACCGGGGGGGCCGTGGTGAG. Translating gives CSALLYRGGRGE. The CDR3, in full, reads CSALLYRGGRGEQFF.

Regarding this clone: The read terminates 3 residues ahead of where the CDR3 ends, so the germline J gene completes it. V is TRBV10-3 and J is TRBJ2-3; 8 positions agree with TRBD1. The CDR3 sequence is 16 residues long. Germline CDR1 reads ENHRY; CDR2 reads SYGVKD. This CDR3 is CAISEFPGGGNQPQYF. Incomplete CDR3 DNA: TGTGCCATCAGTGAGTTCCCAGGGGGCGGCAATCAGCCG.

Note on this clone: With the read ending 3 residues before the CDR3 end, the germline J gene is used to fill in that end. V and J are TRBV30 and TRBJ2-1, with TRBD1 matching over 7 bases. The CDR3 consists of 15 residues. V was clipped by 7 bases and J by 5 bases; unmatched bases: 14. Germline CDR1 reads GTSNPN; CDR2 reads SVGIG (reference sequence). CDR3 bases read: TGTGCCTCGTATGCCGGGACAGTTAGCGACAATGAG. It codes for CASYAGTVSDNE. The whole CDR3 sequence is CASYAGTVSDNEQFF.

For this clone: The observed sequence ends 3 residues before the CDR3 terminus, with the missing tail filled in from the germline J gene. Distinct nucleotide sequences in the sample also encode this CDR3. The J gene is TRBJ2-5, the V gene TRBV20-1; 8 bases map to TRBD2. The CDR3 has 15 residues. CDR1 and CDR2 from the germline V gene are DFQATT and SNEGSKA (reference sequence). Here the CDR3 reads CSASIGGVVQETQYF. The sequenced CDR3 bases are TGCAGCGCTTCAATCGGGGGGGTCGTCCAAGAGACC.

With respect to this clone: The CDR3 end lies 3 residues beyond the end of the read and is filled in from the germline J gene. The chain joins TRBV3-1 (or the pseudogene TRBV3-2) to TRBJ2-2, with D possibly matching TRBD1 (5 bases). CDR3 length equals 13 residues. Germline V CDR1 and CDR2: LGHDT, YNNKEL (reference sequence). Trimming shortened V by 5 bases and J by 7 bases, and 11 bases separated the two germline ends. Incomplete CDR3 DNA: TGTGCCAGCAGCGGCCAGGGTGGCGGGGAG. As protein: CASSGQGGGE. The complete CDR3 sequence is CASSGQGGGELFF.

Comments on this clone: The missing CDR3 end, 3 residues past where the read stops, is filled in from the germline J gene. The V call is TRBV20-1, the J call TRBJ2-1; D gene unclear. CDR1 and CDR2 from the germline V gene are DFQATT and SNEGSKA (reference sequence). The V end lost 0 bases, the J end lost 9 bases, and 12 bases lay between the germline ends. There are 13 residues in the CDR3. The CDR3 bases that were read are TGCAGTGCTAGAGATTCCCTACCCTCTGAG. Translation: CSARDSLPSE. The entire CDR3 reads CSARDSLPSEQFF.

The CDR3 bases that were read are TGTGCCAGTAAGCGGGAAGCCCCCGGCTCACCG. This sequence encodes CASKREAPGSP. The CDR3, in full, reads CASKREAPGSPLFF. The chain has TRBV19 and TRBJ2-2; 7 nucleotides align to TRBD2. The read halts 3 residues ahead of the CDR3 end, with the missing end drawn from the germline J gene. The germline V gene has CDR1 LNHDA and CDR2 SQIVND (reference sequence). The CDR3 has 14 amino acids.

Comments on this clone: With the read ending 3 residues before the CDR3 end, the germline J gene is used to fill in that end. The V and J genes are TRBV4-1 and TRBJ1-5, with 11 bases matching TRBD1. The CDR3 extends over 15 amino acids. Losses at the gene ends were 3 bases for V and 5 bases for J; bases not matched to a gene: 3. Germline CDR1 and CDR2: MGHRA and YSYEKL. The CDR3: CASSHRTGGDQPQHF. CDR3 DNA (partial): TGCGCCAGCAGCCACAGGACAGGGGGCGATCAGCCC.

As to this clone: The read terminates 3 residues before the CDR3 end, so the remaining end is supplied by the germline J gene. This chain uses TRBV18 with TRBJ1-5; D is uncertain. Germline V CDR1 and CDR2: KGHSH, LQKENI. Trimming took off 5 bases at V and 2 bases at J, with 10 bases between the two ends. The CDR3 totals 14 residues. CDR3: CASSSRRGNQPQHF. Partial CDR3 DNA: TGTGCCAGCTCATCCCGGCGGGGCAATCAGCCC.

In regard to this clone: The read ends 3 residues before the CDR3 terminus; that terminus is restored from the germline J gene. The chain recombines TRBV11-1 with TRBJ2-3; TRBD1 agrees at 8 bases. The CDR3 extends over 13 amino acids. CDR1 SGHAT and CDR2 FQDESV come from the germline V gene (reference sequence). Trimming cost V 6 bases and J 7 bases; bases outside gene matches: 6. The sequenced CDR3 bases are TGTGCCAGCAGGTCGACAGGGGTGAATACG. The encoded protein is CASRSTGVNT. The whole CDR3 sequence is CASRSTGVNTQYF.

With regard to this clone: The read halts 3 residues ahead of the CDR3 end, with the missing end drawn from the germline J gene. This chain uses TRBV7-2 with TRBJ2-1; D gene unclear. Between the trimmed V and J ends, which lost 7 bases and 9 bases, there was a span of 16 bases. Looked up from germline, CDR1 is SGHTA and CDR2 is FQGNSA. The CDR3 is 13 amino acids. The CDR3 sequence: CASIRGVHSEQFF. The sequenced part of the CDR3 DNA is TGTGCCAGCATCAGAGGAGTCCACAGTGAG.

Remarks on this clone: The read terminates 3 residues ahead of where the CDR3 ends, so the germline J gene completes it. The chain combines TRBV5-4 with TRBJ2-2; maybe TRBD2 (6 bases). Trimming left V 2 bases short and J 4 bases short, with 12 bases between. Germline-derived CDR1 and CDR2 are SGHNT and YYREEE (reference sequence). This CDR3 comprises 15 residues. Partial CDR3 DNA: TGTGCCAGCAGCTTTTCACGTAGCGGCACCGGGGAG. This sequence encodes CASSFSRSGTGE. The complete CDR3 sequence is CASSFSRSGTGELFF.

Comments on this clone: One end of the junction does not line up with germline, which may come from a read error. Different DNA sequences within this sample yield the same CDR3. This chain's CDR3 is CAWSVQGGTVSGNTIYF. CDR3 DNA (partial): TGTGCCTGGAGTGTACAGGGAGGGACAGTCTCTGGAAACACA. The V and J genes are TRBV30 and TRBJ1-3; TRBD1 matches at 7 bases. The read falls 3 residues short of the CDR3 end, and the missing part is taken from the germline J gene. The CDR3 has 17 amino acids. CDR1 is GTSNPN and CDR2 is SVGIG in the germline V gene (reference sequence).

As to this clone: The read ends 3 residues before the CDR3 terminus; that terminus is restored from the germline J gene. The genes are TRBV28 and TRBJ2-7; 10 bases line up with TRBD1. The CDR3 spans 14 residues. J gave up 5 bases and V 1 base, and 2 bases lay outside the gene matches. The germline CDR1 and CDR2 sequences are MDHEN and SYDVKM. The CDR3 here is CASSLSGTGDEQYF. The CDR3 DNA, read in part, is TGTGCCAGCAGTTTATCCGGGACAGGGGACGAG.

As concerns this clone: Read sequence stops 3 residues before the CDR3 end, and the germline J gene provides the missing end. The genes are TRBV20-1 and TRBJ1-6; the D gene is possibly TRBD1 (5 bases). V shed 4 bases and J shed 9 bases, with 22 bases lying between them. The CDR3 runs to 16 residues. CDR1 and CDR2 from the germline V gene are DFQATT and SNEGSKA (reference sequence). The sequenced part of the CDR3 DNA is TGCAGTGCTACAGGGATGAGGGGAGCAATAGGTTCACCC. Translated: CSATGMRGAIGSP. The full CDR3 reads CSATGMRGAIGSPLHF.

Regarding this clone: The CDR3 extends 3 residues past the end of the read, so its final part is completed from the germline J gene. J is TRBJ1-5 and V is TRBV12-5; 7 positions agree with TRBD1. The CDR3 length is 14 residues. With V trimmed by 6 bases and J by 7 bases, 9 bases remained unmatched. Germline CDR1 is LGHNT and CDR2 is FRNRAP. The chain's CDR3 is CASGPGTDGQPQHF. The part of the CDR3 DNA that was read is TGTGCTAGTGGCCCAGGGACAGACGGACAGCCC.

Comment on this clone: The DNA ends 3 residues before the CDR3 does, and the rest of the CDR3 is filled in from the germline J gene. The genes are TRBV5-1 and TRBJ1-4; 8 nucleotides align to TRBD1. The CDR3 consists of 15 residues. In germline, CDR1 is SGHRS, CDR2 YFSETQ. J was trimmed by 7 bases and V by 4 bases; bases with no gene match: 9. Incomplete CDR3 DNA: TGCGCCAGCAGCATCTCCGGGACAGGTGGTGAAAAA. Translation: CASSISGTGGEK. The CDR3 as a whole reads CASSISGTGGEKLFF.

Regarding this clone: The sequence runs out 3 residues before the end of the CDR3; the remainder is reconstructed from the germline J gene. V is TRBV2 and J is TRBJ2-5; 8 nucleotides match TRBD1. The CDR3 has 16 amino acids. V lost 4 bases and J lost 5; bases outside the gene matches: 12. Germline V CDR1 and CDR2: SNHLY, FYNNEI. CDR3 DNA (partial): TGTGCCAGCAGTGGGACAGGGCAAACCATGGTGGAGACC. Amino acids: CASSGTGQTMVET. The entire CDR3 reads CASSGTGQTMVETQYF.

Of note for this clone: The read comes to an end 3 residues before the CDR3 does, leaving the germline J gene to fill in the end. V is TRBV7-2 and J is TRBJ2-5; perhaps TRBD1 as D (6 bases). The CDR3 totals 14 residues. With 3 bases removed from V and 2 bases from J, the gap between germline ends came to 10 bases. Germline-derived CDR1 and CDR2 are SGHTA and FQGNSA. This chain's CDR3 is CASSFDRTQETQYF. The sequenced part of the CDR3 DNA is TGTGCCAGCAGCTTCGACAGGACGCAAGAGACC.

On this clone itself: With the read ending 3 residues before the CDR3 end, the germline J gene is used to fill in that end. The chain uses TRBV30 and TRBJ1-6; 8 nucleotides line up with TRBD1. Germline CDR1 GTSNPN, CDR2 SVGIG (reference sequence). With V trimmed by 1 base and J by 10 bases, 3 bases remained unmatched. This CDR3 region has 13 residues. The CDR3 bases that were read are TGTGCCTGGAGTGACAGGGGGGACTCACCC. Translated, it gives CAWSDRGDSP. The complete CDR3 reads CAWSDRGDSPLHF.